This TCR beta chain originates from a study of blood T cells in healthy people across ages. Whole-study results and caveats: Researchers judged that diversity estimates from one million T cells fell short of true values.

Points on this clonotype: Its specificity is not known.

Then a second PCR, running roughly 7 to 11 cycles, was carried out with a sample-barcoded 5' primer and a J-beta primer mix. Each of the samples gave a minimum of 3 million paired-end reads that contained CDR3. Each CDR3 protein is one row after TCRdb ran MiXCR on the 5' RACE reads. The data contain over a million distinct CDR3 sequences, 35% to 50% of them seen just once; the ten biggest clones take up 15% to 20%. CDR1 MNHEY and CDR2 SVGEGT come from the germline V gene. Trimming cost V 7 bases and J 6 bases, with 16 bases left between them. The CDR3 contains 13 residues. The sequence was collected from a woman aged 60 to 75 in good health. Sequencing was carried out using blood. The rearrangement uses TRBV6-2 or TRBV6-3 and TRBJ2-7; D uncertain. CDR3 in amino acids: CASKVAIQGEQYF. CDR3 coding DNA: TGTGCCAGCAAGGTAGCCATTCAAGGCGAGCAGTACTTC.